These 5 T cell receptor beta chains originate from one sample sequenced in a study of immune heterogeneity within non-small cell lung tumors. Multiplex PCR with 32 V and 13 J primers amplified TCR beta CDR3. TCRdb re-called the multiplex PCR reads with MiXCR, one entry per CDR3 protein. The top ten hold roughly 13% of the sample, which has some 10,000 distinct CDR3 sequences, around 30% seen once. Template input was genomic DNA from bulk tumor (around 630 ng per sample). Biopsy collection occurred during surgery, with several far-apart biopsies per primary tumor. Those enrolled were patients newly diagnosed with untreated non-small cell lung cancer and undergoing curative surgery. Material for sequencing was lung tumor tissue. These receptors were collected from a man aged 50 to 60 with non-small cell lung cancer.

The sample holds a few counts of this clonotype. The V and J genes are TRBV7-3 and TRBJ2-1; D tentatively reads TRBD1 or TRBD2 (5 bases each). CDR1 is SGHTA and CDR2 is FQGTGA in the germline V gene. CDR3 size: 14 residues. The V end was cut by 1 base, the J end by 6 bases, with 10 bases between. The CDR3 protein is CASSLIGTANEQFF. The CDR3 DNA reads TGTGCCAGCAGCTTAATAGGGACCGCCAATGAGCAGTTCTTC.

This clonotype appeared many times. The chain links TRBV10-3 to TRBJ1-4, with D uncertain. Per germline, CDR1 ENHRY and CDR2 SYGVKD. The CDR3 spans 13 residues. Trimming cost V 6 bases and J 0 bases, with 5 bases left between them. CDR3 DNA sequence: TGTGCCATCAGGGGCGCAACTAATGAAAAACTGTTTTTT. Its translation: CAIRGATNEKLFF.

This clonotype is deemed medium-sized. The J gene is TRBJ2-7, the V gene TRBV7-2; 9 bases are a match to TRBD1. V lost 5 bases, J lost 2 bases, and 10 bases stayed unmatched. CDR3 length: 16 residues. CDR1 SGHTA and CDR2 FQGNSA come from the germline V gene. The DNA for the CDR3 is TGTGCCAGCAGCCCGGGACAGGGCAAGGGCCCCTACGAGCAGTACTTC. Protein sequence: CASSPGQGKGPYEQYF.

Comment on this clonotype: Given a much more abundant clone one base away, this may be a read error. This sequence joins TRBV2 and TRBJ1-1; D gene ambiguous. Germline assignment: CDR1 SNHLY and CDR2 FYNNEI. This CDR3 contains 13 residues. This chain's CDR3 is CSSAAQWNTEAFF. The CDR3 nucleotides are TGTTCCAGCGCGGCACAGTGGAACACTGAAGCTTTCTTT.

The chain combines TRBV5-1 with TRBJ2-1; TRBD2 matches at 9 bases. J gave up 2 bases and V 0 bases, and 3 bases lay outside the gene matches. This CDR3 region has 16 residues. Germline V gene sequence: CDR1 SGHRS, CDR2 YFSETQ. The CDR3 reads CASSLDASGAYNEQFF. In nucleotides, the CDR3 is TGCGCCAGCAGCTTGGATGCTAGCGGGGCCTACAATGAGCAGTTCTTC.